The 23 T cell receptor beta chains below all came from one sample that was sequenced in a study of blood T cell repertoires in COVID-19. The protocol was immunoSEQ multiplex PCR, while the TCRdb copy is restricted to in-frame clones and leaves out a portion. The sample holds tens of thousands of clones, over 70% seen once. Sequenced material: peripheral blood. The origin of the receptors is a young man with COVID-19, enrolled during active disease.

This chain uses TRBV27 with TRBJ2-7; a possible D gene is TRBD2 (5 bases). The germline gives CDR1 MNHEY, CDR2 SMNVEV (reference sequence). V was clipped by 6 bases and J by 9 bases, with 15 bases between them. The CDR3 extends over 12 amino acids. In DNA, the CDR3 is TGTGCCAGCAGCTCCGGCGGGTCGAGGCAGTACTTC. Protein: CASSSGGSRQYF.

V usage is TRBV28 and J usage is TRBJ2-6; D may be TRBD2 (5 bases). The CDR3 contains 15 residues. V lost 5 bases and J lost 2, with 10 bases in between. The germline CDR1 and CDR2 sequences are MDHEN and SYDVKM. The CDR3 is CASSPAGAGANVLTF. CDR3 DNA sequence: TGTGCCAGCAGTCCTGCGGGCGCTGGGGCCAACGTCCTGACTTTC.

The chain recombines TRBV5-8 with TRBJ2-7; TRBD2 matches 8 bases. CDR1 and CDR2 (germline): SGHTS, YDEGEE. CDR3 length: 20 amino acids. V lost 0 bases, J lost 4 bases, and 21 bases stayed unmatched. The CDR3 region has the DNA TGTGCCAGCAGCTTGGAGGCTCGGTCAGTCGTTAGCGGGAAGCGGTACGAGCAGTACTTC. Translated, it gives CASSLEARSVVSGKRYEQYF.

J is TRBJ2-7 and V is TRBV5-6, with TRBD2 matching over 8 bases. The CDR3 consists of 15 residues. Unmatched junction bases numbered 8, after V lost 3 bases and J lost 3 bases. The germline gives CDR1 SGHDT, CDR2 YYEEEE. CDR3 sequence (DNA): TGTGCCAGCAGCTCGTCCGAGCGGGAGAACTACGAGCAGTACTTC. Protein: CASSSSERENYEQYF.

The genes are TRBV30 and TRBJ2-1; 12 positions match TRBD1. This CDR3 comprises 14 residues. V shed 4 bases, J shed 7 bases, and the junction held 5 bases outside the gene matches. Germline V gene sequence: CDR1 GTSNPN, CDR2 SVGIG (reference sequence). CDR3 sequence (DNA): TGTGCCTGGAAGGGACAGGGGGCGCAAAATGAGCAGTTCTTC. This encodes CAWKGQGAQNEQFF.

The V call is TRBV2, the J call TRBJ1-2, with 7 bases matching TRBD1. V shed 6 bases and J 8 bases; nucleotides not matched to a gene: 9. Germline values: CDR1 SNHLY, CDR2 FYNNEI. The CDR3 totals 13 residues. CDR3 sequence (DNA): TGTGCCAGCAGGGGGACAGCTTATGTAGGCTACACCTTC. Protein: CASRGTAYVGYTF.

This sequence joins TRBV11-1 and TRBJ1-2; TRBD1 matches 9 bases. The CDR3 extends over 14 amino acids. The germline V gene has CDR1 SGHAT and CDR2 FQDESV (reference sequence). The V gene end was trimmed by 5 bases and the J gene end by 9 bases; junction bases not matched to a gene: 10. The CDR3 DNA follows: TGTGCCAGCAGCCGCGGACAGGGGAGTATGAGCTACACCTTC. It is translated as CASSRGQGSMSYTF.

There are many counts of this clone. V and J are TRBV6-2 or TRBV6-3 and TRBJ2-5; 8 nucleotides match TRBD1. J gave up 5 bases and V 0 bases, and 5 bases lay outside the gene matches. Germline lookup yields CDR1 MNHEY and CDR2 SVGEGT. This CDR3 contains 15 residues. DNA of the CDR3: TGTGCCAGCAGTTACTCGACAGGGGAGGTGGAGACCCAGTACTTC. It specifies CASSYSTGEVETQYF.

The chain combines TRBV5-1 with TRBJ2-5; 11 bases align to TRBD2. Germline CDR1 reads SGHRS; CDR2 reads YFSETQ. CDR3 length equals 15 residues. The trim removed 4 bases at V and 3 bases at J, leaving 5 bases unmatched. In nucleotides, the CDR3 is TGCGCCAGCAGCACCACTAGCGGGAGTGAAGAGACCCAGTACTTC. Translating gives CASSTTSGSEETQYF.

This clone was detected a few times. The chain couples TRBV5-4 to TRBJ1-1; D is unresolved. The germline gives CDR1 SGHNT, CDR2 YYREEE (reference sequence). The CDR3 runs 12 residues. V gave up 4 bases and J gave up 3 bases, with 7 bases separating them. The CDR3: CASSARDTEAFF. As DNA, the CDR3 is TGTGCCAGCAGCGCAAGAGACACTGAAGCTTTCTTT.

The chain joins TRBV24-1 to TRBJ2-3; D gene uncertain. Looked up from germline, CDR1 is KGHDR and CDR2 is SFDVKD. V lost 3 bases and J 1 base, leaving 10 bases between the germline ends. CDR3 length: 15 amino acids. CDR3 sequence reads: CATSDRLTRTDTQYF. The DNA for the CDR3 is TGTGCCACCAGTGATAGACTGACGCGCACAGATACGCAGTATTTT.

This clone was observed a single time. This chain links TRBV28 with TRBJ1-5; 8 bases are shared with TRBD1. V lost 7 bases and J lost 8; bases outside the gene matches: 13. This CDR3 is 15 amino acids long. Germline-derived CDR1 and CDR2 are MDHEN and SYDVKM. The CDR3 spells CASTKGPGGAEPQHF. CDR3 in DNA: TGTGCCAGCACCAAGGGGCCAGGGGGCGCGGAGCCCCAGCATTTT.

CDR3 nucleotide sequence: TGTGCCATCAGTGAGTCGACGACAGGGTATGAAGATACGCAGTATTTT. This encodes CAISESTTGYEDTQYF. The rearrangement joins TRBV10-3 to TRBJ2-3; the match to TRBD1 covers 7 bases. Germline V lookup: CDR1 ENHRY, CDR2 SYGVKD. Trimming at V came to 0 bases and at J to 5 bases, leaving 8 bases not matched to a gene. This CDR3 comprises 16 residues.

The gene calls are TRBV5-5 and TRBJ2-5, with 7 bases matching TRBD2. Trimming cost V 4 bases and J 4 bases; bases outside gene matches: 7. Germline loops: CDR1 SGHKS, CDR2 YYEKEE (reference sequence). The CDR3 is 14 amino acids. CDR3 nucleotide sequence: TGTGCCAGCAGCCTTAGACTAGCAGGAGAGACCCAGTACTTC. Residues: CASSLRLAGETQYF. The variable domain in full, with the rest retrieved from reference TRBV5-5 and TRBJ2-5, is DAGVTQSPTHLIKTRGQQVTLRCSPISGHKSVSWYQQVLGQGPQFIFQYYEKEERGRGNFPDRFSARQFPNYSSELNVNALLLGDSALYLCASSLRLAGETQYFGPGTRLLVL.

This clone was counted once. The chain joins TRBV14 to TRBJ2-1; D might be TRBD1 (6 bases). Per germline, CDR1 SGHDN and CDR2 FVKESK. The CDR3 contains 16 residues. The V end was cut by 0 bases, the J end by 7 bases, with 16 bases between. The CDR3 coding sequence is TGTGCCAGCAGCCAAGAGCGGCCAGGGGTCAGGAATGAGCAGTTCTTC. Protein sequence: CASSQERPGVRNEQFF.

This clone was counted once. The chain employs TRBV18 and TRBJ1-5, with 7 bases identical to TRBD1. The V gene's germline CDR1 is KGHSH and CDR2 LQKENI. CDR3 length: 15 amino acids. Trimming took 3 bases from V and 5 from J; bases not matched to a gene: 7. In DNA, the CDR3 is TGTGCCAGCTCACCTACGGGACAGTCCGATCAGCCCCAGCATTTT. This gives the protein CASSPTGQSDQPQHF.

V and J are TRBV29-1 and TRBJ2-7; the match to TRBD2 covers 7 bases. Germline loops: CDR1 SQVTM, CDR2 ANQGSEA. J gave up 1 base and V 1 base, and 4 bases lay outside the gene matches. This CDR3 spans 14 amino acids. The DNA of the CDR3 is TGCAGCGTTGAAGGACGGGGACTATCCTACGAGCAGTACTTC. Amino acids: CSVEGRGLSYEQYF.

CDR3 amino acids: CAWGPGTDTQYF. In DNA form, the CDR3 reads TGTGCCTGGGGTCCAGGAACAGATACGCAGTATTTT. The rearrangement joins TRBV30 to TRBJ2-3; D call uncertain. Trimming removed 5 bases at V and 3 bases at J, with 9 bases between. The CDR3 is made up of 12 amino acids. The V gene's germline CDR1 is GTSNPN and CDR2 SVGIG (reference sequence).

The CDR3 is CASTPPGGSVGYTF. Here the CDR3 DNA reads TGCGCCAGCACCCCCCCGGGGGGATCGGTTGGCTACACCTTC. This chain connects TRBV5-1 to TRBJ1-2; TRBD1 is a possible D gene (5 bases). Between the trimmed V and J ends, which lost 6 bases and 7 bases, there was a span of 19 bases. The length of the CDR3 is 14 residues. CDR1 is SGHRS, CDR2 YFSETQ, per germline.

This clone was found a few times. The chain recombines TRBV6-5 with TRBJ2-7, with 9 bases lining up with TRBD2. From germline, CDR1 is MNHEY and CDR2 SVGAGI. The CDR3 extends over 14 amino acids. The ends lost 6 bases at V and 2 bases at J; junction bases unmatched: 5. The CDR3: CASRATSGTYEQYF. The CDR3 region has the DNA TGTGCCAGCAGGGCGACTAGCGGTACCTACGAGCAGTACTTC.

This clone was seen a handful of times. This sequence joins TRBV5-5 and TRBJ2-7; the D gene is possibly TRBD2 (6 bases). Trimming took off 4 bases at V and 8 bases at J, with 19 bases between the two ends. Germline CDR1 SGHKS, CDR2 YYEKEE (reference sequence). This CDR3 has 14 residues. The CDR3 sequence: CASSPSAADGKQYF. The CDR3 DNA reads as TGTGCCAGCAGCCCTAGCGCGGCCGATGGAAAGCAGTACTTC.

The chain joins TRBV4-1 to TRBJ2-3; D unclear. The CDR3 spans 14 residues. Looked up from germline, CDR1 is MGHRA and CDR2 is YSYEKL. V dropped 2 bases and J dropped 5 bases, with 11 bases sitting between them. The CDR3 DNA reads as TGCGCCAGCAGCCAAACCCCAACTAAAGATACGCAGTATTTT. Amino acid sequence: CASSQTPTKDTQYF.

Here the CDR3 DNA reads TGTGCCAGCAGCAGCCAGGGGGCTAACGGCTACACCTTC. Residues: CASSSQGANGYTF. The chain links TRBV5-4 to TRBJ1-2; 8 bases agree with TRBD1. There are 13 residues in the CDR3. V lost 4 bases to trimming and J lost 8 bases; unmatched junction nucleotides: 7. Germline V gene sequence: CDR1 SGHNT, CDR2 YYREEE (reference sequence).